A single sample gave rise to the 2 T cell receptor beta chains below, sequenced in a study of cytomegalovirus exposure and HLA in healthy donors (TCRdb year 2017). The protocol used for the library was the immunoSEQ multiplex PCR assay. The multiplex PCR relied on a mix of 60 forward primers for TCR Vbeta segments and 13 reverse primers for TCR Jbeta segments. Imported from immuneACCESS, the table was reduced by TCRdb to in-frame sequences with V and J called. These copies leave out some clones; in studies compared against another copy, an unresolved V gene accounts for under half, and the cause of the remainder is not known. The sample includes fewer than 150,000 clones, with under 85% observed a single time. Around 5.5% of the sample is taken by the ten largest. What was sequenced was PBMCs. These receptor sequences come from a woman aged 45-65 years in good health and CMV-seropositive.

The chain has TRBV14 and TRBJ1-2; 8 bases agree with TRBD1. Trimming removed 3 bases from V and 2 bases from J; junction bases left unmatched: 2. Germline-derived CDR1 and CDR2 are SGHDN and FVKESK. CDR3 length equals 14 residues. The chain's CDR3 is CASSQTGANYGYTF. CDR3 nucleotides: TGTGCCAGCAGCCAGACAGGGGCGAACTATGGCTACACCTTC.

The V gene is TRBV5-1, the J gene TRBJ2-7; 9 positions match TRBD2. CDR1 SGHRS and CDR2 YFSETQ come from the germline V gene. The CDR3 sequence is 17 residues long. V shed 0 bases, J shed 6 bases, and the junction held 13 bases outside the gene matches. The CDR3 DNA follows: TGCGCCAGCAGCTTGGCCCGGGCTAGCGGGGCCTCGGGCGAGCAGTACTTC. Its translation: CASSLARASGASGEQYF.